A selection of T cell receptor beta chains follows, all from one sample in a study of blood T cell repertoires in COVID-19. Sequenced by immunoSEQ multiplex PCR; TCRdb stores in-frame clones only, minus some. This table holds about 42,000 clones, roughly nine tenths found once. Material: peripheral blood. These TCRs come from a man in his fifties with active COVID-19. CDR3s include the opening cysteine and the closing phenylalanine or tryptophan. D genes are given only for firm matches. Clone size, where shown, is once, few, many, or a class for clones that have expanded.

D gene	J gene	V gene	clone size	CDR3 protein	CDR3 DNA
NA	TRBJ2-3	TRBV10-3	NA	CAISEGGGVDTQYF	TGTGCCATCAGTGAGGGAGGGGGCGTAGATACGCAGTATTTT
TRBD2	TRBJ2-1	TRBV10-3	NA	CAISPSGKNEQFF	TGTGCCATCAGTCCTAGCGGGAAAAATGAGCAGTTCTTC
NA	TRBJ2-2	TRBV5-6	NA	CASSLGAVAVGELFF	TGTGCCAGCAGCTTGGGGGCCGTGGCAGTAGGGGAGCTGTTTTTT
NA	TRBJ2-4	TRBV5-6	once	CASSFDIQYF	TGTGCCAGCAGCTTCGACATTCAGTACTTC
NA	TRBJ1-2	TRBV4-1	NA	CASSLGGPGGYTF	TGCGCCAGCAGCCTGGGGGGGCCTGGAGGCTACACCTTC
TRBD1	TRBJ2-7	TRBV5-1	NA	CASSTGTGLYEQYF	TGCGCCAGCAGCACCGGGACAGGGTTATACGAGCAGTACTTC
TRBD1	TRBJ1-3	TRBV3-1/TRBV3-2	NA	CASSRDRGSGNTIYF	TGTGCCAGCAGCCGAGACAGGGGGTCTGGAAACACCATATATTTT
TRBD1	TRBJ2-7	TRBV29-1	NA	CSGGTGTGNEQYF	TGCAGCGGGGGGACCGGGACAGGCAACGAGCAGTACTTC
TRBD2	TRBJ2-5	TRBV19	NA	CASSTTSANLETQYF	TGTGCCAGTAGTACAACTAGCGCTAATTTGGAGACCCAGTACTTC
TRBD1	TRBJ2-5	TRBV6-6	few	CASSHQGTAVYF	TGTGCCAGCAGTCACCAAGGGACAGCGGTGTACTTC
NA	TRBJ2-1	TRBV5-1	NA	CASSLDAGSYNEQFF	TGCGCCAGCAGCTTGGACGCGGGAAGTTACAATGAGCAGTTCTTC
NA	TRBJ1-1	TRBV18	NA	CASSPSGDTEAFF	TGTGCCAGCTCACCATCGGGTGACACTGAAGCTTTCTTT
TRBD1	TRBJ2-7	TRBV5-1	NA	CASGRDRWYEQYF	TGCGCCAGCGGACGGGACAGGTGGTACGAGCAGTACTTC
TRBD1	TRBJ2-7	TRBV29-1	NA	CSVRDSQFREQYF	TGCAGCGTTCGGGACAGTCAGTTTCGCGAGCAGTACTTC
NA	TRBJ2-3	TRBV7-8	NA	CASSLVAGGQTDTQYF	TGTGCCAGCAGCTTAGTAGCGGGTGGACAGACAGATACGCAGTATTTT
NA	TRBJ1-5	TRBV6-1	NA	CASSDLEIQPQHF	TGTGCCAGCAGTGATTTAGAGATTCAGCCCCAGCATTTT
TRBD2	TRBJ2-7	TRBV12-3/TRBV12-4	NA	CASSPSGGRQYF	TGTGCCAGCAGCCCATCGGGGGGGCGGCAGTACTTC
NA	TRBJ1-3	TRBV2	NA	CASSVDRSSGNTIYF	TGTGCCAGCAGTGTAGACAGAAGCTCTGGAAACACCATATATTTT
NA	TRBJ2-1	TRBV18	NA	CASSPLKQQYNEQFF	TGTGCCAGCTCACCTTTAAAACAGCAATACAATGAGCAGTTCTTC
NA	TRBJ1-3	TRBV6-5	NA	CASSRQESSGNTIYF	TGTGCCAGCAGTCGACAGGAGAGCTCTGGAAACACCATATATTTT
TRBD2	TRBJ2-7	TRBV30	NA	CAWSVPGGRAYEQYF	TGTGCCTGGAGTGTACCGGGCGGGAGGGCCTACGAGCAGTACTTC
TRBD1	TRBJ2-5	TRBV13	NA	CASSRDRAVGETQYF	TGTGCCAGCAGCCGGGACAGGGCCGTGGGGGAGACCCAGTACTTC
NA	TRBJ1-4	TRBV6-5	NA	CASSPTGTGNEKLFF	TGTGCCAGCAGTCCTACCGGGACTGGGAATGAAAAACTGTTTTTT
TRBD1	TRBJ2-7	TRBV7-6	NA	CASSLAQGREQYF	TGTGCCAGCAGCTTAGCACAGGGGCGCGAGCAGTACTTC
TRBD1	TRBJ2-7	TRBV2	NA	CASRERTGVSYEQYF	TGTGCCAGCAGAGAAAGGACAGGGGTATCCTACGAGCAGTACTTC